Sequencing of this T cell receptor (beta chain) was carried out in a study of technical replicates of blood from several donors. Trimming left V 5 bases short and J 9 bases short, with 11 bases between. Germline loops: CDR1 SGHAT, CDR2 FQNNGV. The CDR3 length is 11 residues. Data came from immunoSEQ multiplex PCR; TCRdb stores just in-frame clones and leaves some out. The sample contains about 58,000 clones, about nine tenths of which appear only once. Sequencing input: PBMCs. The rearrangement joins TRBV11-2 to TRBJ2-7; D is possibly TRBD2 (5 bases). The source is a human donor in good health. Some clones in this sample may be carry-over from other donors' samples. The CDR3, as DNA: TGTGCCAGCAGCCCGGGGTATGGGCAGTACTTC. This codes for CASSPGYGQYF.